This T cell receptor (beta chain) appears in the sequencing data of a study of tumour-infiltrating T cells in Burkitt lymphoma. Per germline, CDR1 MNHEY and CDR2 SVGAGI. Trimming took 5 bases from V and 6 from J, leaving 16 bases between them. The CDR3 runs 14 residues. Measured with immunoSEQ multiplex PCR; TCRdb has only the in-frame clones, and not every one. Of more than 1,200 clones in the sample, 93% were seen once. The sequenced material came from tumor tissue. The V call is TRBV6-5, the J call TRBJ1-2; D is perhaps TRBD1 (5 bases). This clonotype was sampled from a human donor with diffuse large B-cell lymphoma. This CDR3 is CASSTRAGRNGYTF. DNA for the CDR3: TGTGCCAGCAGTACCCGAGCAGGGAGGAATGGCTACACCTTC.